This TCR beta chain was documented in a study of blood T cell repertoires in COVID-19. At the level of the study: COVID-19 samples, acute and convalescent, were from the United States, Italy and Spain.

TCRdb's copy holds only in-frame clones and misses some; the assay was immunoSEQ multiplex PCR. Seen here are 110,000 to 150,000 clones, more than 75% observed once, and the top ten hold roughly 3.9%. The CDR3 loop spans 15 amino acids. J gave up 6 bases and V 9 bases, and 15 bases lay outside the gene matches. CDR1 is LNHDA and CDR2 is SQIVND in the germline V gene (reference sequence). The rearrangement uses TRBV19 and TRBJ1-2; 8 bases fit TRBD1. The clonotype originates from a woman older than 75 with acute or convalescent COVID-19. Sequenced sample: peripheral blood. The CDR3 here is CASRPTRGRNDGYTF. CDR3 nucleotides: TGTGCCAGCAGACCGACCAGGGGGCGCAATGATGGCTACACCTTC.